Shown below are 26 T cell receptor beta chains from a single sample sequenced in a study of T cells in Graves' hyperthyroidism and ophthalmopathy. From RNA transcripts, TCR beta CDR3 regions were amplified. The TCR CDR3 was amplified in a first-round RT-PCR using the HTBI primer set. Each CDR3 protein gets one entry after TCRdb re-called the multiplex PCR reads with MiXCR. The data show 600,000 to 700,000 distinct CDR3 sequences, about 45% seen once. The source material was peripheral blood or thyroid tissue (not recorded which). The receptors here all came from an adult man with Graves' disease, either hyperthyroidism or ophthalmopathy (not recorded which).

The V and J genes are TRBV7-2 and TRBJ2-5; D assignment may be TRBD1 or TRBD2 (6 bases each). Between the trimmed V and J ends, which lost 3 bases and 4 bases, there was a span of 15 bases. The CDR3 spans 15 residues. Germline V CDR1 and CDR2: SGHTA, FQGNSA. The CDR3 region has the DNA TGTGCCAGCAGCTTCCGGGACATGGGGGGAGAGACCCAGTACTTC. This translates into CASSFRDMGGETQYF.

The J gene is TRBJ2-3, the V gene TRBV24-1, with D possibly matching TRBD2 (5 bases). The CDR3 extends over 15 amino acids. V was clipped by 3 bases and J by 2 bases, with 11 bases between them. Germline CDR1 is KGHDR and CDR2 is SFDVKD. This CDR3 reads CATSDPGLTTDTQYF. Here the CDR3 DNA reads TGTGCCACCAGTGATCCTGGACTTACCACAGATACGCAGTATTTT.

This clonotype came up a few times. V usage is TRBV20-1 and J usage is TRBJ1-1; no reliable D call. This CDR3 spans 13 amino acids. Trimming cost V 6 bases and J 8 bases, with 19 bases left between them. Per germline, CDR1 DFQATT and CDR2 SNEGSKA (reference sequence). CDR3 sequence: CSAEPGVKSEAFF. CDR3 nucleotides: TGCAGTGCCGAACCGGGAGTTAAGTCGGAAGCTTTCTTT.

The table lists this clonotype with a few counts. V usage is TRBV6-5 and J usage is TRBJ2-7; D is possibly TRBD1 (6 bases). V lost 8 bases to trimming and J lost 4 bases, with 15 bases between them. The germline CDR1 and CDR2 sequences are MNHEY and SVGAGI. The CDR3 extends over 13 amino acids. CDR3 sequence (DNA): TGTGCCAGCTCGCCGGGACACCTATACGAGCAGTACTTC. Translated: CASSPGHLYEQYF.

This clonotype was detected a few times. V is TRBV5-1 and J is TRBJ1-1; TRBD1 matches at 9 bases. The CDR3 has 14 residues. Losses at the gene ends were 4 bases for V and 5 bases for J; bases not matched to a gene: 6. The germline gives CDR1 SGHRS, CDR2 YFSETQ. CDR3 loop: CASSGGTGQTEAFF. The CDR3 region has the DNA TGCGCCAGCAGCGGAGGGACAGGGCAGACTGAAGCTTTCTTT.

A few counts support this clonotype. The chain joins TRBV7-9 to TRBJ1-2; 10 nucleotides align to TRBD1. Trimming removed 0 bases from V and 5 bases from J; junction bases left unmatched: 3. Germline CDR1 reads SEHNR; CDR2 reads FQNEAQ (reference sequence). The CDR3 has 15 residues. CDR3: CASSLAGTGVYGYTF. In DNA, the CDR3 is TGTGCCAGCAGCTTAGCGGGGACAGGGGTGTATGGCTACACCTTC.

The rearrangement links TRBV7-9 to TRBJ2-5; 10 positions match TRBD2. This CDR3 contains 16 residues. V trimming: 6 bases; J trimming: 1 base; junction bases outside the gene matches: 8. Germline CDR1 is SEHNR and CDR2 is FQNEAQ (reference sequence). CDR3 residues: CASSPTSGILQETQYF. CDR3 coding DNA: TGTGCCAGCAGTCCCACTAGCGGGATCCTCCAAGAGACCCAGTACTTC.

The chain combines TRBV7-9 with TRBJ1-1; 9 positions agree with TRBD1. Germline lookup yields CDR1 SEHNR and CDR2 FQNEAQ (reference sequence). The CDR3 is 14 amino acids. V was clipped by 5 bases and J by 6 bases; unmatched bases: 7. The CDR3 region has the DNA TGTGCCAGCAGCGACACCCGACAGGGGGCTGAAGCTTTCTTT. The encoded protein is CASSDTRQGAEAFF.

Concerning this clonotype itself: A much larger clone differs from this one at a single base, so this may be a read error. The V and J genes are TRBV10-3 and TRBJ1-6; 7 positions match TRBD1. The V and J ends lost 4 bases and 6 bases, in that order; junction bases with no gene match: 3. The CDR3 length is 14 residues. The V gene's germline CDR1 is ENHRY and CDR2 SYGVKD. The CDR3 nucleotides read TGTGCCATCAGTGTTGCAGGGGGTAATTCACCCCTCCACTTT. Residues: CAISVAGGNSPLHF.

The rearrangement uses TRBV20-1 and TRBJ2-7; 8 bases are shared with TRBD2. CDR3 length: 16 amino acids. V was clipped by 7 bases and J by 3 bases; unmatched bases: 17. CDR1 and CDR2 (germline): DFQATT, SNEGSKA (reference sequence). The CDR3 bases are TGCAGTGTTGGGGCGGGGGCGGGGGGAACAGACTACGAGCAGTACTTC. It is translated as CSVGAGAGGTDYEQYF.

Note on this clonotype: The junction departs from the called germline gene at one end, perhaps through a read error. The rearrangement links TRBV10-3 to TRBJ1-1; tentatively, D is TRBD1 (5 bases). CDR1 and CDR2 (germline): ENHRY, SYGVKD. This CDR3 is 14 amino acids long. CDR3 protein: CASSLGQGGYEAFF. CDR3 nucleotides: TGTGCCAGCAGTTTGGGGCAGGGAGGCTATGAAGCTTTCTTT.

The chain is built from TRBV9 and TRBJ1-1; D is perhaps TRBD1 (5 bases). The CDR3 contains 13 residues. V gave up 6 bases and J gave up 1 base, with 10 bases separating them. Germline V gene data show CDR1 as SGDLS and CDR2 as YYNGEE. The CDR3 coding sequence is TGTGCCAGCAAGGGACGGACGAACACTGAAGCTTTCTTT. This encodes CASKGRTNTEAFF.

The rearrangement joins TRBV7-2 to TRBJ2-2; 11 bases are shared with TRBD2. Trimming took 5 bases from V and 0 from J; bases not matched to a gene: 5. CDR3 length: 17 residues. Per the germline V gene, CDR1 is SGHTA and CDR2 is FQGNSA. Here the CDR3 reads CASSGGTSGTNTGELFF. CDR3 DNA sequence: TGTGCCAGCAGCGGCGGGACTAGCGGTACGAACACCGGGGAGCTGTTTTTT.

With respect to this clonotype: This could be a read error, since a much larger clone is one nucleotide away. The chain recombines TRBV5-6 with TRBJ1-5; possible D gene TRBD1, 6 bases. Trimming cost V 4 bases and J 6 bases, with 17 bases left between them. The CDR3 runs to 15 residues. Germline V CDR1 and CDR2: SGHDT, YYEEEE. The CDR3 here is CASSPHTGLGQPQHF. The CDR3 coding sequence is TGTGCCAGCAGCCCACACACAGGGTTAGGTCAGCCCCAGCATTTT. Using reference TRBV5-6 and TRBJ1-5 for the parts outside the CDR3, the full variable domain is DAGVTQSPTHLIKTRGQQVTLRCSPKSGHDTVSWYQQALGQGPQFIFQYYEEEERQRGNFPDRFSGHQFPNYSSELNVNALLLGDSALYLCASSPHTGLGQPQHFGDGTRLSIL.

This clonotype was seen many times. J is TRBJ1-2 and V is TRBV11-2; a weak D match, TRBD1 (5 bases). The V gene's germline CDR1 is SGHAT and CDR2 FQNNGV. With 2 bases removed from V and 7 bases from J, the gap between germline ends came to 11 bases. The CDR3 has 13 amino acids. The CDR3 spells CASSLSSGTGYTF. In DNA, the CDR3 is TGTGCCAGCAGCTTATCATCGGGGACTGGCTACACCTTC.

To note about this clonotype: At one end the junction does not follow the germline gene, possibly because of a read error. The chain links TRBV7-9 to TRBJ1-1; a weak D match, TRBD1 (6 bases). There are 13 residues in the CDR3. Germline CDR1 SEHNR, CDR2 FQNEAQ (reference sequence). The CDR3 here is CASLGGRNTEALF. CDR3 nucleotide sequence: TGTGCCAGCCTGGGGGGCCGGAACACTGAAGCTCTCTTT.

This clonotype was picked up many times. The chain is built from TRBV2 and TRBJ1-2; weak D call: TRBD1 (6 bases). The germline gives CDR1 SNHLY, CDR2 FYNNEI. The CDR3 is 11 amino acids. Deletions cut 6 bases from V and 4 bases from J, with 6 bases between. The CDR3 sequence is CASRQGYGYTF. In DNA form, the CDR3 reads TGTGCCAGCAGACAGGGCTATGGCTACACCTTC.

V usage is TRBV29-1 and J usage is TRBJ2-7, with 11 bases that match TRBD2. J was trimmed by 0 bases and V by 7 bases; bases with no gene match: 17. Germline CDR1 reads SQVTM; CDR2 reads ANQGSEA. CDR3 length: 18 amino acids. The CDR3 coding sequence is TGCAGCGCCGAAGGAAGGTCTAGCGGGGGGTCCCACTCCTACGAGCAGTACTTC. This sequence encodes CSAEGRSSGGSHSYEQYF.

This clonotype has just a few counts. Being one base from a much bigger clone, this may be a read error. The chain recombines TRBV6-1 with TRBJ2-5; D unclear. Looked up from germline, CDR1 is MNHNS and CDR2 is SASEGT. There are 11 residues in the CDR3. The CDR3 nucleotides are TGTGCCAGCAGCACCCAAGGGACCCAGTACTTC. Translating gives CASSTQGTQYF.

The V and J genes are TRBV5-1 and TRBJ1-5, with 7 bases identical to TRBD1. Matching the DNA end better, TRBJ1-3 makes the J call doubtful. This CDR3 has 16 residues. Germline V gene sequence: CDR1 SGHRS, CDR2 YFSETQ. The CDR3 loop reads CASSLPGQTSGNTIYF. CDR3 coding DNA: TGCGCCAGCAGCCTGCCGGGACAGACCTCTGGAAACACCATATATTTT.

A few counts support this clonotype. The gene calls are TRBV12-3 or TRBV12-4 and TRBJ1-5; D not resolved. The CDR3 extends over 14 amino acids. V was cut by 6 bases and J by 0 bases, with 9 bases left in between. DNA for the CDR3: TGTGCCAGCAGGATTGGATTTAGCAATCAGCCCCAGCATTTT. The encoded protein is CASRIGFSNQPQHF.

This clonotype was seen ten or more times. V is TRBV29-1 and J is TRBJ1-1; 8 nucleotides line up with TRBD1. Germline V gives CDR1 SQVTM, CDR2 ANQGSEA. The ends lost 6 bases at V and 0 bases at J; junction bases unmatched: 3. There are 13 residues in the CDR3. The CDR3 is CSVRTGMNTEAFF. As DNA, the CDR3 is TGCAGCGTGCGGACAGGGATGAACACTGAAGCTTTCTTT.

Only a few counts were recorded for this clonotype. The chain joins TRBV7-2 to TRBJ2-2; 11 positions agree with TRBD2. The CDR3 covers 16 residues. V lost 6 bases and J lost 6; bases outside the gene matches: 9. CDR1 is SGHTA, CDR2 FQGNSA, per germline. CDR3 DNA sequence: TGTGCCAGCAGTCCGATAGCGGGAGGGCCCTCCGGGGAGCTGTTTTTT. It translates to CASSPIAGGPSGELFF.

The chain employs TRBV19 and TRBJ1-6, with a weak D call TRBD1 (5 bases). The CDR3 length is 15 residues. The V end was cut by 5 bases, the J end by 8 bases, with 16 bases between. Germline V gene data show CDR1 as LNHDA and CDR2 as SQIVND (reference sequence). This CDR3 is CASSLGGTRDSPLHF. The CDR3 coding sequence is TGTGCCAGTAGTCTCGGGGGAACGCGGGATTCACCCCTCCACTTT.

This chain links TRBV6-5 with TRBJ2-5, with a possible D match to TRBD2 (5 bases). The CDR3 loop spans 12 amino acids. V was trimmed by 7 bases and J by 9 bases, leaving 15 bases between them. Germline V gives CDR1 MNHEY, CDR2 SVGAGI. CDR3 bases: TGTGCCAGCACCTCCCCGAGGGAGCCCCAGTACTTC. Translated, it gives CASTSPREPQYF.

In this sample, this clonotype turned up a few times. The chain combines TRBV7-8 with TRBJ2-2, with 8 bases aligning to TRBD2. V was pared by 8 bases and J by 6 bases, with 17 bases of the junction left unmatched. The CDR3 is 17 amino acids. Germline loops: CDR1 SGHVS, CDR2 FQNEAQ. The CDR3 DNA reads as TGTGCCAGCTCACCCCGGCGGGGGGCGCTTCGGCCCGGGGAGCTGTTTTTT. The encoded protein is CASSPRRGALRPGELFF. Based on the CDR3 plus reference TRBV7-8 and TRBJ2-2, the full variable domain is GAGVSQSPRYKVAKRGQDVALRCDPISGHVSLFWYQQALGQGPEFLTYFQNEAQLDKSGLPSDRFFAERPEGSVSTLKIQRTQQEDSAVYLCASSPRRGALRPGELFFGEGSRLTVL.